This TCR beta chain was retrieved from a study of T cells after yellow fever vaccination. Germline values: CDR1 DFQATT, CDR2 SNEGSKA (reference sequence). J gave up 7 bases and V 5 bases, and 5 bases lay outside the gene matches. The CDR3 is 12 amino acids. Using its own MiXCR run on the 5' RACE reads, TCRdb lists one record per CDR3 protein. The table records 300,000 or so distinct CDR3 sequences, roughly 13% of them present only once. Only a few counts were recorded for this clonotype. The clonotype was recovered from a man younger than 40 who received the YFV17D yellow fever vaccine. This chain joins TRBV20-1 and TRBJ1-5; 7 bases are a match to TRBD1. The sample was CD4+ T cells sorted from PBMCs, taken 45 days after the yellow fever booster vaccination. For the CDR3, the DNA is TGCAGTGCTCGACAGGGTTTACAGCCCCAGCATTTT. This encodes CSARQGLQPQHF.